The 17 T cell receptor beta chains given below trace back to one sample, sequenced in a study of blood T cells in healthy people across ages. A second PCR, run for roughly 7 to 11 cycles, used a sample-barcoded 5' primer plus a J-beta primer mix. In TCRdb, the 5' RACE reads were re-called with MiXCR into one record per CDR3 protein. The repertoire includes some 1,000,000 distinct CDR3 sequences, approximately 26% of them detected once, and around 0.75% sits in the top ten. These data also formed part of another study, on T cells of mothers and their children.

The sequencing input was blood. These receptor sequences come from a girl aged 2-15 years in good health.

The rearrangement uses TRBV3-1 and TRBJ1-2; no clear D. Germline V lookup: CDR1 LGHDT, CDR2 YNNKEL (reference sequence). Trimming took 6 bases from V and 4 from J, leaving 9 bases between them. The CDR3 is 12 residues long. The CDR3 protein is CASRGQSYGYTF. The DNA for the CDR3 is TGTGCCAGCAGAGGGCAGAGCTATGGCTACACCTTC.

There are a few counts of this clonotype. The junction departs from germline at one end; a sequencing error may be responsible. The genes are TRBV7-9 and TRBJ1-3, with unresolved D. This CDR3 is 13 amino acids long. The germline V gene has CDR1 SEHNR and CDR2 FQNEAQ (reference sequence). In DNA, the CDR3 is TGTGCCAGCAGCCCTCCCCTGGGAAGCACCATATATTTT. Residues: CASSPPLGSTIYF. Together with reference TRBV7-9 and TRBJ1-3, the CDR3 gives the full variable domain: DTGVSQNPRHKITKRGQNVTFRCDPISEHNRLYWYRQTLGQGPEFLTYFQNEAQLEKSRLLSDRFSAERPKGSFSTLEIQRTEQGDSAMYLCASSPPLGSTIYFGEGSWLTVV.

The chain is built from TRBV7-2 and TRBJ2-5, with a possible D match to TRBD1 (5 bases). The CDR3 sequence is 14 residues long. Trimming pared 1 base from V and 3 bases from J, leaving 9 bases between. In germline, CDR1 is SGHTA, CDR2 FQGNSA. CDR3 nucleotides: TGTGCCAGCAGCTTAGTAAGGGGAAAAGAGACCCAGTACTTC. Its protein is CASSLVRGKETQYF.

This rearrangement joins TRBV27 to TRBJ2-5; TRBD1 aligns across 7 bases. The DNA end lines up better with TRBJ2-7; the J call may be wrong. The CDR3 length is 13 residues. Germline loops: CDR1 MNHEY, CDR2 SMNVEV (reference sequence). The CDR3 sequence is CASSLTGANEQYF. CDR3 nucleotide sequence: TGTGCCAGCAGCCTCACAGGGGCCAACGAGCAGTACTTC.

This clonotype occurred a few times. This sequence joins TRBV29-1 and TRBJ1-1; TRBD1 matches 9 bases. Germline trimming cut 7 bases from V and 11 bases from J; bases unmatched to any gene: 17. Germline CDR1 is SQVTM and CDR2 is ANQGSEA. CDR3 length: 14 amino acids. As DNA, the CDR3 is TGCAGCGGTACTGGTTACAGGGGGCCATCAGAGGCTTTCTTT. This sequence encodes CSGTGYRGPSEAFF.

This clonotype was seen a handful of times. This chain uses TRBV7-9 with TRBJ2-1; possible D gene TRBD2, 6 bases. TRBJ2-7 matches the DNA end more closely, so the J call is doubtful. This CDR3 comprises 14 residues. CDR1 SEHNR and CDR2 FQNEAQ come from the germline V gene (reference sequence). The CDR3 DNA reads TGTGCCAGCAGCTTCGGATCCTGGGGGGACGAGCAGTACTTC. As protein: CASSFGSWGDEQYF.

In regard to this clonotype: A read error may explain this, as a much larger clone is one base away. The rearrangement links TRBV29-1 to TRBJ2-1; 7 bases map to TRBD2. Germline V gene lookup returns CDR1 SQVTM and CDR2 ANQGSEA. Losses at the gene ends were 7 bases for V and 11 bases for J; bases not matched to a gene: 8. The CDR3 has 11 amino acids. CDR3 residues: CSAGWGGQQFF. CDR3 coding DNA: TGCAGCGCCGGGTGGGGGGGTCAGCAGTTCTTC.

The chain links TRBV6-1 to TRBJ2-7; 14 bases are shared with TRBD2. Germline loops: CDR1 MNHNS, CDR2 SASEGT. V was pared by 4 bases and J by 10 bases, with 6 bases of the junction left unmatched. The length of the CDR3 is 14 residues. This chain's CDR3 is CASSGTSGRRDQYF. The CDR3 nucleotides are TGTGCCAGCAGTGGGACTAGCGGGAGGCGAGATCAGTACTTC.

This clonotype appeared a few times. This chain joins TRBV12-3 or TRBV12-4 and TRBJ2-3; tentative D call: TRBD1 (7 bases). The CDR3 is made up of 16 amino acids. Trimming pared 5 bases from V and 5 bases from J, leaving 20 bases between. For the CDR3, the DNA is TGTGCCAGCAGTCCCTCTCGACAGGGAGGAGGAGATACGCAGTATTTT. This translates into CASSPSRQGGGDTQYF.

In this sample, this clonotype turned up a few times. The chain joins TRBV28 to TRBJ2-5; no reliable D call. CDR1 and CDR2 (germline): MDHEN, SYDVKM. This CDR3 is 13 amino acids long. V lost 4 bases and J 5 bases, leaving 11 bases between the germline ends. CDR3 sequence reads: CASSSESGETQYF. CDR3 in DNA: TGTGCCAGCAGTTCGGAGTCTGGGGAGACCCAGTACTTC.

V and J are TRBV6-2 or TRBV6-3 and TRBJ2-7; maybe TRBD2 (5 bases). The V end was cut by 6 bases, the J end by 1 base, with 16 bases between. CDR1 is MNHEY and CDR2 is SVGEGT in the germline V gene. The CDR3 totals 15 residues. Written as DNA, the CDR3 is TGTGCCAGCAGCATCGGGCTAGCAGAATCCTACGAGCAGTACTTC. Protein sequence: CASSIGLAESYEQYF.

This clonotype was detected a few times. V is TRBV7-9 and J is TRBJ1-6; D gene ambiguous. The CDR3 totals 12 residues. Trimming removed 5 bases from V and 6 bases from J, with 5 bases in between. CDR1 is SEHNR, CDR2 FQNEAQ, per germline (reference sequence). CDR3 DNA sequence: TGTGCCAGCAGCCGCTCTAATTCACCCCTCCACTTT. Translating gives CASSRSNSPLHF.

This CDR3 reads CAISEPTKDFRQETQYF. CDR3 sequence (DNA): TGTGCCATCAGTGAGCCGACGAAAGACTTCCGCCAAGAGACCCAGTACTTC. This chain links TRBV10-3 with TRBJ2-5; D call uncertain. V lost 2 bases to trimming and J lost 1 base, with 17 bases between them. Germline V CDR1 and CDR2: ENHRY, SYGVKD. The CDR3 length is 17 residues.

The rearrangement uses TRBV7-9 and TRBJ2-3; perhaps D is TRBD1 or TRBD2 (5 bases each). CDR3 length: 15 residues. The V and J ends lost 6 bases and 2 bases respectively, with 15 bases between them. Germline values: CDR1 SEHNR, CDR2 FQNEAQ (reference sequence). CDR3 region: CASRSRQGVTDTQYF. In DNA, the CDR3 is TGTGCCAGCAGGTCTCGCCAGGGAGTCACAGATACGCAGTATTTT.

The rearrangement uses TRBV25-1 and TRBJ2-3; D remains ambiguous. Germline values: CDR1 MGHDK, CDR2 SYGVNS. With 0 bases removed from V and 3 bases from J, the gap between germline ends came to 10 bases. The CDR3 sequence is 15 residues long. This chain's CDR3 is CASSEYGVGTDTQYF. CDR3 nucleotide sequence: TGTGCCAGCAGTGAATATGGGGTTGGGACAGATACGCAGTATTTT.

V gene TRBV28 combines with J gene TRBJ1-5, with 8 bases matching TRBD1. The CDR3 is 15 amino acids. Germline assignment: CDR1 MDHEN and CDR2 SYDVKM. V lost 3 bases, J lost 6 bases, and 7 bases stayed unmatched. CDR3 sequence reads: CASSFHTTGVQPQHF. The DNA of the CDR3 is TGTGCCAGCAGTTTCCATACGACAGGGGTTCAGCCCCAGCATTTT.

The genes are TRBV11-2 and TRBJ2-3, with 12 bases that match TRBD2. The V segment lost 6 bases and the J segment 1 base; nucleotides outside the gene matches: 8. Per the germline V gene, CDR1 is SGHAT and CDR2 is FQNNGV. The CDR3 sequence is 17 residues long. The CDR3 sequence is CASRATSGGFGTDTQYF. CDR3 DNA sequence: TGTGCCAGCAGAGCAACTAGCGGGGGGTTCGGCACAGATACGCAGTATTTT.